What follows are 8 T cell receptor beta chains derived from one specimen sequenced in a study of yellow fever vaccine responses in identical twins. Each CDR3 protein is one row after TCRdb ran MiXCR on the RT-PCR reads. The sample includes tens of thousands of distinct CDR3 sequences, more than 60% seen only once; the top ten take around 4.8%. The specimen was T cells from blood (PBMCs), unsorted or a sorted subset (not recorded which), collected before or after yellow fever vaccination (not recorded which). The origin of the receptors is a woman younger than 35 who received the yellow fever vaccine.

The chain joins TRBV12-3 or TRBV12-4 to TRBJ2-1; TRBD2 aligns across 9 bases. V shed 4 bases and J 15 bases; nucleotides not matched to a gene: 7. The CDR3 extends over 12 amino acids. CDR3 amino acids: CASSSPGTSMFF. The CDR3, as DNA: TGTGCCAGCAGTTCCCCCGGGACTAGCATGTTCTTC.

A single count supports this clonotype. The rearrangement links TRBV11-1 to TRBJ1-5, with 11 nucleotides matching TRBD1. CDR1 SGHAT and CDR2 FQDESV come from the germline V gene (reference sequence). The CDR3 extends over 16 amino acids. V dropped 5 bases and J dropped 2; count of bases not matched to a gene: 5. CDR3 protein: CASSRGTGGGNQPQHF. CDR3 DNA sequence: TGTGCCAGCAGCCGAGGGACAGGGGGGGGCAATCAGCCCCAGCATTTT. Complete variable domain (other parts from reference TRBV11-1 and TRBJ1-5): EAEVAQSPRYKITEKSQAVAFWCDPISGHATLYWYRQILGQGPELLVQFQDESVVDDSQLPKDRFSAERLKGVDSTLKIQPAELGDSAMYLCASSRGTGGGNQPQHFGDGTRLSIL.

The chain combines TRBV2 with TRBJ2-3; TRBD1 agrees at 9 bases. The CDR3 contains 15 residues. Germline lookup yields CDR1 SNHLY and CDR2 FYNNEI. After removal of 6 bases from V and 3 bases from J, the junction contained 7 bases not matched to a gene. As DNA, the CDR3 is TGTGCCAGCAGGGAACAGGGGGCAGCAACAGATACGCAGTATTTT. Translating gives CASREQGAATDTQYF.

This chain uses TRBV10-3 with TRBJ2-5; D is ambiguous. CDR1 is ENHRY, CDR2 SYGVKD, per germline. The ends were cut back, 0 bases at V and 2 bases at J, with 10 bases in the middle. The CDR3 runs 15 residues. CDR3 bases: TGTGCCATCAGTGAGTCGAAGGCACTTCAAGAGACCCAGTACTTC. Its protein product is CAISESKALQETQYF.

Only one count was recorded for this clonotype. This sequence joins TRBV29-1 and TRBJ2-3; unclear D gene. This CDR3 is 13 amino acids long. Trimming pared 3 bases from V and 1 base from J, leaving 8 bases between. Germline V gene lookup returns CDR1 SQVTM and CDR2 ANQGSEA. The CDR3 loop is CSVDQIGTDTQYF. The CDR3 DNA sequence: TGCAGCGTTGATCAGATAGGCACAGATACGCAGTATTTT.

The chain employs TRBV7-9 and TRBJ2-7, with 7 bases identical to TRBD1. The V gene's germline CDR1 is SEHNR and CDR2 FQNEAQ (reference sequence). This CDR3 region has 16 residues. J gave up 4 bases and V 1 base, and 10 bases lay outside the gene matches. CDR3 amino acids: CASSLGDRVHGYEQYF. The CDR3 nucleotides read TGTGCCAGCAGCTTAGGTGACAGGGTCCACGGTTACGAGCAGTACTTC.

The CDR3 nucleotides read TGTGCCAGCACGGGACAGGGGGCTAATTCACCCCTCCACTTT. Protein: CASTGQGANSPLHF. The chain joins TRBV2 to TRBJ1-6; TRBD1 agrees at 12 bases. The CDR3 contains 14 residues. Per germline, CDR1 SNHLY and CDR2 FYNNEI. J gave up 6 bases and V 7 bases, and 1 base lay outside the gene matches.

CDR3 region: CASSYRQRRGYGYTF. CDR3 DNA sequence: TGTGCCAGCAGTTACCGACAGAGGCGCGGCTATGGCTACACCTTC. V usage is TRBV6-2 or TRBV6-3 and J usage is TRBJ1-2, with D perhaps matching TRBD1 (5 bases). Deletions cut 2 bases from V and 4 bases from J, with 14 bases between. CDR3 size: 15 residues. CDR1 is MNHEY and CDR2 is SVGEGT in the germline V gene.